Below, 4 T cell receptor beta chains from the same sample are listed, as sequenced in a study of beta chain features in type 1 diabetes. Regarding the study as a whole: Moderate but significant shortening of TCRB CDR3s was recorded in all four CD4+ subsets from Type 1 diabetes patients.

As every portion of the isolated RNA was reverse transcribed, the sequencing read expressed TCRB transcripts. Some clones are missing from TCRdb's copy, which holds only in-frame ones; the method was immunoSEQ multiplex PCR. The repertoire includes about 660,000 clones, around an eighth of them detected once, and approximately 0.042% sits in the top ten. No antigen has been identified for these receptors. The sample was naive CD4+ T cells from blood. Receptors were obtained from a man younger than 35 with type 1 diabetes.

This clone was counted between two and nine times. V is TRBV25-1 and J is TRBJ2-5; no definite D call. Trimming took 6 bases from V and 5 from J, leaving 19 bases between them. In germline, CDR1 is MGHDK, CDR2 SYGVNS. The CDR3 is 15 amino acids. The CDR3 DNA follows: TGTGCCAGCAGCAAGGCTCCGTATGCGAAGGAGACCCAGTACTTC. Amino acids: CASSKAPYAKETQYF.

This clone was seen more than once but under ten times. The V gene is TRBV4-1, the J gene TRBJ1-5; TRBD1 matches at 7 bases. The CDR3 extends over 16 amino acids. The germline V gene has CDR1 MGHRA and CDR2 YSYEKL. After removal of 2 bases from V and 1 base from J, the junction contained 5 bases not matched to a gene. CDR3 protein: CASSQPTGNSNQPQHF. CDR3 sequence (DNA): TGCGCCAGCAGCCAACCGACAGGGAACAGCAATCAGCCCCAGCATTTT.

The chain uses TRBV18 and TRBJ2-7; 7 nucleotides align to TRBD1. After removal of 2 bases from V and 1 base from J, the junction contained 2 bases not matched to a gene. The length of the CDR3 is 14 residues. Germline lookup yields CDR1 KGHSH and CDR2 LQKENI. The CDR3 DNA sequence: TGTGCCAGCTCACCATGGGACAGTTCCTACGAGCAGTACTTC. It encodes CASSPWDSSYEQYF.

This clone was seen only a few times. This chain links TRBV7-9 with TRBJ2-3; 7 bases line up with TRBD2. The CDR3 sequence is 16 residues long. With V trimmed by 3 bases and J by 1 base, 7 bases remained unmatched. Germline values: CDR1 SEHNR, CDR2 FQNEAQ (reference sequence). DNA of the CDR3: TGTGCCAGCAGCTTTCGGCGGGAGCGTGGCACAGATACGCAGTATTTT. Translating gives CASSFRRERGTDTQYF.